This entry concerns a single TCR beta chain. This CDR3 is built from 13 residues. Per the germline V gene, CDR1 is DFQATT and CDR2 is SNEGSKA (reference sequence). V gave up 7 bases and J gave up 8 bases, with 20 bases separating them. The sample originates from a study of response to subunit inactivated influenza vaccine. TCRdb reprocessed the RT-PCR reads via MiXCR and lists one record per CDR3 protein. In the table there are around 480,000 distinct CDR3 sequences, approximately 15% of which are singletons. The chain has TRBV20-1 and TRBJ1-2; maybe TRBD1 (5 bases). The TCR was taken from a man between 50 and 69 years old who received an inactivated influenza vaccine. Sample: CD4+ T cells sorted from PBMCs, taken about 24 months after vaccination. The CDR3 nucleotides are TGCAGTGAATCATCGAGGGACGGTGAGGGCTACACCTTC. Translating gives CSESSRDGEGYTF.